This T cell receptor beta chain was found in a study of blood T cell repertoires in COVID-19. Background on the study: Spain, Italy and the United States supplied samples that represented acute and convalescent COVID-19. Sources were T cells, B-cell-depleted T cells, or PBMCs; the material itself was cDNA or gDNA.

Original data processing: The authors estimated nucleated cell counts from reference gene primer amplification. This table comes from immunoSEQ multiplex PCR, and its TCRdb copy is limited to in-frame clones, with some not included. Clonal size and the V and J genes are those of that table, whereas D and trimming came from the DNA. This table has roughly 120,000 clones, 84% appearing once. The CDR3 length is 14 residues. Germline CDR1 reads ENHRY; CDR2 reads SYGVKD. The J segment lost 6 bases and the V segment lost 2 bases, leaving 3 bases of the junction unmatched. This chain links TRBV10-3 with TRBJ2-7; TRBD1 aligns across 11 bases. The sequence was collected from a woman between 55 and 75 years old with acute or convalescent COVID-19. The sample was peripheral blood. CDR3 residues: CAISEPGQGGEQYF. CDR3 nucleotides: TGTGCCATCAGTGAGCCGGGACAGGGGGGCGAGCAGTACTTC.